This T cell receptor (beta chain) derives from a study of post-analysis software for immune sequencing data. As for this clonotype: Its antigen is not known.

Trimming shortened V by 6 bases and J by 5 bases, and 10 bases separated the two germline ends. CDR1 is SNHLY and CDR2 is FYNNEI in the germline V gene. CDR3 length: 12 amino acids. Broader study findings: Elevated frequency relative to controls characterized roughly 5 TRBV segments in patients, TRBV5-6, TRBV5-1 and TRBV20-1 among them. The study found significantly lower normalized Chao1 diversity in multiple sclerosis patients than in controls.

Unique molecular identifiers had been added to the TCR beta cDNA libraries. TCRdb reprocessed the PCR reads with MiXCR, giving one entry per CDR3 protein. Of hundreds of thousands of distinct CDR3 sequences listed, under 70% are singletons. V usage is TRBV2 and J usage is TRBJ1-1; no reliable D call. This clonotype originated in a girl aged 5 to 17 with multiple sclerosis. Sequences were obtained from blood. The CDR3 loop reads CASRLEFTEAFF. DNA for the CDR3: TGTGCCAGCAGACTTGAGTTTACTGAAGCTTTCTTT.